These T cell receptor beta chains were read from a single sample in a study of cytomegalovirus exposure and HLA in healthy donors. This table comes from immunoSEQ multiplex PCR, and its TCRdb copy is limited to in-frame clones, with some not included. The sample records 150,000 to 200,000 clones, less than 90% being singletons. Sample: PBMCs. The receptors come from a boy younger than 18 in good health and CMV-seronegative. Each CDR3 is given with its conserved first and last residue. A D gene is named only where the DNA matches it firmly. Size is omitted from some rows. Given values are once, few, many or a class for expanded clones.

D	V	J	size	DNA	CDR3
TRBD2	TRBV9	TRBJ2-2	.	TGTGCCAGCAGCGTAGAAAGACTAGCGGGATTTACCGGGGAGCTGTTTTTT	CASSVERLAGFTGELFF
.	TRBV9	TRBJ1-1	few	TGTGCCAGCAGCGTAGAGGGAGGCGGCCAGGGTATGAACACTGAAGCTTTCTTT	CASSVEGGGQGMNTEAFF
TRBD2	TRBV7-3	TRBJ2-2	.	TGTGCCAGCAGCCCGAACGTGCTAGCGGACAACACCGGGGAGCTGTTTTTT	CASSPNVLADNTGELFF
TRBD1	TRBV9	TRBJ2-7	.	TGTGCCAGCAGCGTAGGGCCGGACAGGGCCTACGAGCAGTACTTC	CASSVGPDRAYEQYF
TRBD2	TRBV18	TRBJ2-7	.	TGTGCCAGCTCACTCCTAGATCTTAGCGGGGCCTACGAGCAGTACTTC	CASSLLDLSGAYEQYF
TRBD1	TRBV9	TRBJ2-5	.	TGTGCCAGCAGCGTCGGGCTGGGACAGGGGGCTGAGACCCAGTACTTC	CASSVGLGQGAETQYF
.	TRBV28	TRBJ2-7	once	TGTGCCAGCAGTCCACTTTCCCCGTACGAGCAGTACTTC	CASSPLSPYEQYF
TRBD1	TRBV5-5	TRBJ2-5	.	TGTGCCAGCAGCTTCTTACAGGGGCGAGAGACCCAGTACTTC	CASSFLQGRETQYF
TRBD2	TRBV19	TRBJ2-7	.	TGTGCCAGTCGCGCAAGCGGGAACGTTTACGAGCAGTACTTC	CASRASGNVYEQYF
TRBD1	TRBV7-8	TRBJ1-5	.	TGTGCCAGCAGCTTTGAAGGGGGCCCCCAGCATTTT	CASSFEGGPQHF
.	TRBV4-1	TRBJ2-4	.	TGCGCCAGCAGCCATCCGGCGGCCAGGACAGAAAACATTCAGTACTTC	CASSHPAARTENIQYF
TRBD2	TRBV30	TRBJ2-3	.	TGTGCCTCGGGGGAGGGACCCACAGATACGCAGTATTTT	CASGEGPTDTQYF
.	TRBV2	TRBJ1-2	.	TGTGCCAGCAGTGACGAGATCGCCTATGGCTACACCTTC	CASSDEIAYGYTF
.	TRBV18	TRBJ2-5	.	TGTGCCAGCTCACCTACAACCACCGGGGAGACCCAGTACTTC	CASSPTTTGETQYF
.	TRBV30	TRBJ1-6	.	TGTGCCTGGAGTACAGTCAGCTTAAATTCACCCCTCCACTTT	CAWSTVSLNSPLHF
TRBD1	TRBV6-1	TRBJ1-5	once	TGTGCCAGCAGTGAAATAGACAGGGCAGCCCAGCCCCAGCATTTT	CASSEIDRAAQPQHF
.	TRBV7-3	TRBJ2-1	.	TGTGCCAGCAGCTTAGGTTTTCCGGATGAGCAGTTCTTC	CASSLGFPDEQFF
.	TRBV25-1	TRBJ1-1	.	TGTGCCACCTCATTGGGTTTCGGGGGGCTGGGGACTGAAGCTTTCTTT	CATSLGFGGLGTEAFF
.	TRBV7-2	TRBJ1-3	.	TGTGCCAGCAGCTTAGGGCCCAGGCAAGCTGGAAACACCATATATTTT	CASSLGPRQAGNTIYF
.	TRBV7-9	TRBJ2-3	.	TGTGCCAGCAGCTTAGTGTCAGGGTTCGGCACAGATACGCAGTATTTT	CASSLVSGFGTDTQYF
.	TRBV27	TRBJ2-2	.	TGTGCCAGCAGGAGGACATACACCGGGGAGCTGTTTTTT	CASRRTYTGELFF
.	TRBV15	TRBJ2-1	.	TGTGCCACCAGCAGACAGTACAATGAGCAGTTCTTC	CATSRQYNEQFF
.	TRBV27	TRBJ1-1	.	TGTGCCAGCAGTTTAGGGGGGGGCACTGAAGCTTTCTTT	CASSLGGGTEAFF
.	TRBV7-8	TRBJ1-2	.	TGTGCCAGCAGCTTAGCACAGATGACCTATGGCTACACCTTC	CASSLAQMTYGYTF
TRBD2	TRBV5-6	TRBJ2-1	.	TGTGCCAGCAGCTTGGTAGCGGGGGTTGGCCACAATGAGCAGTTCTTC	CASSLVAGVGHNEQFF
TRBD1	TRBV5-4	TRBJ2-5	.	TGTGCCAGCAGCTTACAGGGGAGTTTGGTCGAAGAGACCCAGTACTTC	CASSLQGSLVEETQYF
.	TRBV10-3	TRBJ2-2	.	TGTGCCATCGTCCCTAGCGAGAACACCGGGGAGCTGTTTTTT	CAIVPSENTGELFF
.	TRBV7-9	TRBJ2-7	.	TGTGCCAGCAGCCCCCAGGGTCTACACTACGAGCAGTACTTC	CASSPQGLHYEQYF
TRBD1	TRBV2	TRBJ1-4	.	TGTGCCAGCCGGAGGACAGGCGATGAAAAACTGTTTTTT	CASRRTGDEKLFF
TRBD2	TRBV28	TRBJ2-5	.	TGTGCCACCCAGAGGGGAGGGCGCGAGACCCAGTACTTC	CATQRGGRETQYF
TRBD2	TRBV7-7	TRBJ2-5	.	TGTGCTAGCAGCTACTCTAGCGGGGGTTGGGAGACCCAGTACTTC	CASSYSSGGWETQYF
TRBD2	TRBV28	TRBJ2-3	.	TGTGCCAGCAGTTCAGACGGTTATTCTAGCGGGGACCACATGGGGGGAGATACGCAGTATTTT	CASSSDGYSSGDHMGGDTQYF
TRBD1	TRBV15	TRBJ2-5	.	TGTGCCACCAGCAGAGGGGGGTCGACAGGGTTCCAAGAGACCCAGTACTTC	CATSRGGSTGFQETQYF